This T cell receptor (beta chain) was sequenced during a study of blood T cell repertoires in COVID-19. V shed 0 bases and J shed 0 bases, with 7 bases lying between them. In germline, CDR1 is SQVTM, CDR2 ANQGSEA. The CDR3 covers 14 residues. Only in-frame clones appear in the TCRdb table, and some are missing; sequencing was by immunoSEQ multiplex PCR. This table holds about 69,000 clones, under 85% found once. The receptor was isolated from a man aged 55 to 70 with acute or convalescent COVID-19. Sequencing input: peripheral blood. The chain combines TRBV29-1 with TRBJ2-3, with D perhaps matching TRBD2 (5 bases). The CDR3 sequence: CSVEDRTSTDTQYF. CDR3 coding DNA: TGCAGCGTTGAAGACAGGACTAGCACAGATACGCAGTATTTT.